This T cell receptor (beta chain) is from a study of CD8+ T cells in alopecia areata. Following RNA extraction, reverse transcription yielded cDNA that acted as the sequencing template. The method was immunoSEQ multiplex PCR; TCRdb's version includes in-frame clones alone and lacks a portion of them. The data hold more than 95,000 clones, with roughly two fifths observed a single time. Germline V gene data show CDR1 as SGHTA and CDR2 as FQGNSA. This CDR3 is built from 15 residues. The V gene lost 7 bases and the J gene lost 4 bases, with 18 bases spanning the gap. The clonotype comes from a human donor with alopecia areata. Sequenced input: CD4+ T cells sorted from blood. The V gene is TRBV7-2, the J gene TRBJ2-3, with D perhaps TRBD2 (6 bases). CDR3 region: CASTFGGLEADTQYF. CDR3 DNA sequence: TGTGCCAGCACCTTTGGGGGACTGGAGGCAGATACGCAGTATTTT.